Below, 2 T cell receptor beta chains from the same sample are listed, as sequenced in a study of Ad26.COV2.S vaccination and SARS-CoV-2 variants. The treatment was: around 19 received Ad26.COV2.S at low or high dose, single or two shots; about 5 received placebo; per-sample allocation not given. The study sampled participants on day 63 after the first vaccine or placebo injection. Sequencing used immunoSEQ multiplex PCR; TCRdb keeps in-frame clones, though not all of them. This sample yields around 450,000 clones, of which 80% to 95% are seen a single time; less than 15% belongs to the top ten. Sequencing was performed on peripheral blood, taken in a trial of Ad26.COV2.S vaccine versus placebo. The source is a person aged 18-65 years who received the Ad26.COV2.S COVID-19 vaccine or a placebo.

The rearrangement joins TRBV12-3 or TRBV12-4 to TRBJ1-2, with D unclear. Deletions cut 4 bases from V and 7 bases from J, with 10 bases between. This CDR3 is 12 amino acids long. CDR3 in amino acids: CASSWYSRGYTF. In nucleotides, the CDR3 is TGTGCCAGCAGTTGGTACAGTCGTGGCTACACCTTC.

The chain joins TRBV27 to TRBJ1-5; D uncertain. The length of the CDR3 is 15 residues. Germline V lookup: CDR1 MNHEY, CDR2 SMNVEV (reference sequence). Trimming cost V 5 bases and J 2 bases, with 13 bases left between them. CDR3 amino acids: CASSPRHRGNQPQHF. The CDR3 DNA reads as TGTGCCAGCAGTCCCCGCCATAGGGGCAATCAGCCCCAGCATTTT.